A single sample is the source of the 18 T cell receptor beta chains below, sequenced in a study of blood T cell repertoires in COVID-19. Using immunoSEQ multiplex PCR, the repertoire was profiled, and TCRdb retains in-frame clones only, with some absent. The table has 150,000 to 200,000 clones, about 88% seen once. The specimen sequenced was peripheral blood. The receptors derive from a man aged 55 to 70 with active or convalescent COVID-19.

DNA for the CDR3: TGTGCCAGCTCACCTCAGGGATCGAACACCGGGGAGCTGTTTTTT. Translating it yields CASSPQGSNTGELFF. This chain connects TRBV18 to TRBJ2-2; perhaps TRBD1 as D (5 bases). The CDR3 runs 15 residues. The V gene's germline CDR1 is KGHSH and CDR2 LQKENI. Deletions cut 3 bases from V and 0 bases from J, with 8 bases between.

This clone appeared a single time. The V and J genes are TRBV10-1 and TRBJ2-5; 8 bases match TRBD2. Per germline, CDR1 WNHNN and CDR2 SYGVQD (reference sequence). CDR3 length: 14 amino acids. Trimming at V came to 2 bases and at J to 4 bases, leaving 3 bases not matched to a gene. The CDR3 sequence is CASSETGGLETQYF. The CDR3 DNA reads as TGCGCCAGCAGTGAGACGGGGGGGCTAGAGACCCAGTACTTC.

The chain employs TRBV6-9 and TRBJ2-1, with D perhaps TRBD2 (6 bases). This CDR3 has 16 amino acids. Germline assignment: CDR1 MNHGY and CDR2 SVAAGI. V was clipped by 0 bases and J by 5 bases, with 14 bases between them. The CDR3 loop reads CASSYSGVAVNNEQFF. As DNA, the CDR3 is TGTGCCAGCAGTTATTCGGGGGTAGCGGTAAACAATGAGCAGTTCTTC.

The gene calls are TRBV6-6 and TRBJ1-1; TRBD1 might be the D (6 bases). The germline V gene has CDR1 MNHNY and CDR2 SVGAGI (reference sequence). Trimming removed 5 bases from V and 3 bases from J, with 13 bases in between. CDR3 size: 14 residues. The CDR3 here is CASSKQGWDTEAFF. CDR3 DNA sequence: TGTGCCAGCAGTAAACAGGGTTGGGACACTGAAGCTTTCTTT.

V usage is TRBV7-2 and J usage is TRBJ1-5; the match to TRBD1 covers 9 bases. Unmatched junction bases numbered 7, after V lost 0 bases and J lost 10 bases. Germline-derived CDR1 and CDR2 are SGHTA and FQGNSA. This CDR3 region has 15 residues. CDR3 nucleotide sequence: TGTGCCAGCAGCTTAGCGGGACAGGGAAGCAATCCCCAGCATTTT. Translation gives CASSLAGQGSNPQHF.

The CDR3 sequence: CASSAEGVYNEQFF. Here the CDR3 DNA reads TGTGCCAGCAGTGCCGAGGGAGTATACAATGAGCAGTTCTTC. The chain has TRBV6-4 and TRBJ2-1; TRBD2 might be the D (5 bases). Trimming pared 4 bases from V and 4 bases from J, leaving 11 bases between. CDR1 is MRHNA and CDR2 is SNTAGT in the germline V gene. The CDR3 extends over 14 amino acids.

This clone showed up just a few times. V is TRBV10-1 and J is TRBJ1-2; no firm D call. Germline lookup yields CDR1 WNHNN and CDR2 SYGVQD (reference sequence). Trimming took off 2 bases at V and 2 bases at J, with 6 bases between the two ends. The CDR3 extends over 13 amino acids. The CDR3 DNA reads as TGCGCCAGCAGTGAGAATATCAACTATGGCTACACCTTC. Its protein product is CASSENINYGYTF.

The J gene is TRBJ1-2, the V gene TRBV27; possible D gene TRBD1, 5 bases. The CDR3 contains 19 residues. V shed 0 bases and J shed 5 bases, with 25 bases lying between them. Per the germline V gene, CDR1 is MNHEY and CDR2 is SMNVEV (reference sequence). The CDR3 DNA sequence: TGTGCCAGCAGTTTATCGGGCCGCGACAGTCGTTCCCGATCTTATGGCTACACCTTC. Its protein is CASSLSGRDSRSRSYGYTF.

The rearrangement joins TRBV30 to TRBJ1-4; 8 bases agree with TRBD1. The V gene's germline CDR1 is GTSNPN and CDR2 SVGIG (reference sequence). The CDR3 extends over 13 amino acids. The CDR3 loop is CAIGGRGREKLFF. In nucleotides, the CDR3 is TGTGCGATAGGGGGCAGGGGGCGTGAAAAACTGTTTTTT.

This sequence joins TRBV4-1 and TRBJ2-7, with D maybe TRBD1 (5 bases). The CDR3 is 14 residues long. V was trimmed by 3 bases and J by 3 bases, leaving 12 bases between them. Per the germline V gene, CDR1 is MGHRA and CDR2 is YSYEKL. The CDR3 region is CASSQSPQGYEQYF. CDR3 in DNA: TGCGCCAGCAGCCAGAGTCCCCAGGGCTACGAGCAGTACTTC.

This clone was observed once. The CDR3 coding sequence is TGTGCCAGTAGTTGGCAGGGACTAAGCACAGATACGCAGTATTTT. Translating gives CASSWQGLSTDTQYF. The chain is built from TRBV19 and TRBJ2-3; 7 nucleotides match TRBD2. Germline CDR1 reads LNHDA; CDR2 reads SQIVND (reference sequence). The junction had 5 bases not matched to a gene; V was cut back by 5 bases and J by 0 bases. This CDR3 comprises 15 residues.

Of note for this clone: The sample has other DNA sequences that encode this CDR3 too. The chain has TRBV12-3 or TRBV12-4 and TRBJ1-2, with D unclear. V gave up 3 bases and J gave up 2 bases, with 7 bases separating them. CDR3 size: 13 residues. The CDR3 bases are TGTGCCAGCAGTTTGGCGGCCAACTATGGCTACACCTTC. Its protein product is CASSLAANYGYTF.

V gene TRBV4-1 combines with J gene TRBJ2-1; 10 nucleotides align to TRBD2. Germline V gene sequence: CDR1 MGHRA, CDR2 YSYEKL. The CDR3 contains 16 residues. The V gene end was trimmed by 4 bases and the J gene end by 4 bases; junction bases not matched to a gene: 7. CDR3 protein: CASSLSGLASYNEQFF. CDR3 coding DNA: TGCGCCAGCAGCCTGTCGGGACTAGCGTCATACAATGAGCAGTTCTTC.

The rearrangement uses TRBV7-7 and TRBJ2-5, with 11 bases that match TRBD1. The CDR3 runs 16 residues. CDR1 is SSHAT, CDR2 FNYEAQ, per germline (reference sequence). The junction had 6 bases not matched to a gene; V was cut back by 1 base and J by 5 bases. The CDR3 DNA follows: TGTGCCAGCAGCTTAGGGACAGGGGGCGCGATTGAGACCCAGTACTTC. It yields the protein CASSLGTGGAIETQYF.

The rearrangement links TRBV10-3 to TRBJ2-7; 7 bases align to TRBD2. This CDR3 has 12 residues. The V gene's germline CDR1 is ENHRY and CDR2 SYGVKD. Trimming cost V 9 bases and J 3 bases; bases outside gene matches: 5. CDR3 region: CAIRSGGYEQYF. CDR3 coding DNA: TGTGCCATTAGATCGGGAGGCTACGAGCAGTACTTC.

In its sample, this clone was seen a few times. The V call is TRBV6-5, the J call TRBJ2-7, with D possibly TRBD2 on 6 matching bases. The germline V and J ends were trimmed by 0 bases and 4 bases, with 13 bases remaining between them. This CDR3 region has 15 residues. Germline V gene data show CDR1 as MNHEY and CDR2 as SVGAGI. The CDR3 loop reads CASSYSGSGRYEQYF. As DNA, the CDR3 is TGTGCCAGCAGTTACTCTGGGTCAGGGAGGTACGAGCAGTACTTC.

CDR3 bases: TGTGCCAGCAGCTCAGACAGGGAGACCCAGTACTTC. Translation gives CASSSDRETQYF. V gene TRBV5-6 combines with J gene TRBJ2-5; possible D gene TRBD1, 6 bases. V lost 3 bases, J lost 5 bases, and 8 bases lay in between. Germline assignment: CDR1 SGHDT and CDR2 YYEEEE. The CDR3 runs to 12 residues.

The chain uses TRBV2 and TRBJ2-7; maybe TRBD1 (6 bases). The germline V gene encodes CDR1 SNHLY and CDR2 FYNNEI. The V and J ends lost 6 bases and 6 bases respectively, with 24 bases between them. CDR3 size: 16 residues. The CDR3: CASRDRFTGIFVEQYF. The DNA for the CDR3 is TGTGCCAGCAGAGACCGTTTCACAGGGATTTTCGTCGAGCAGTACTTC.